This T cell receptor (beta chain) was obtained from a study of CD8+CD57+ T cells in acquired aplastic anemia. Regarding the study as a whole: The CD8+ Simpson's diversity of patients and controls was not significantly different. Around 30 was the count of CD8+ CDR3 sequences that patients shared with controls.

Both TCR beta VDJ combination and CDR3 sequence profiling were carried out. Genomic DNA was the template for this profiling. Using its own MiXCR run on the reads, TCRdb lists one record per CDR3 protein. There are 260,000 or so distinct CDR3 sequences in the sample; around 46% occur only once, and over 7.5% lies in the top ten. Patients chosen for sequencing had CD8+CD57+ cells that had expanded, as shown by flow cytometry. This clonotype was seen repeatedly, ten times or more. The target antigen is unknown. This CDR3 spans 13 amino acids. Between the trimmed V and J ends, which lost 4 bases and 8 bases, there was a span of 12 bases. Germline V CDR1 and CDR2: SGHTA, FQGTGA.

Input material: sorted CD4+, CD8+, or CD8+CD57+ T cells (not recorded which) from PBMCs. The gene calls are TRBV7-3 and TRBJ2-4; D possibly corresponds to TRBD1 (5 bases). The receptor was isolated from a human donor with aplastic anemia. In DNA, the CDR3 is TGTGCCAGCAGCTCAGATGTCAGGGACATTCAGTACTTC. Its translation is CASSSDVRDIQYF.